The 13 T cell receptor beta chains below were found in one sample sequenced in a study of OX40 agonist ivuxolimab in advanced cancers. Assay: immunoSEQ multiplex PCR; the TCRdb copy retains only in-frame clones and omits some. The table includes 25,000 to 35,000 clones, around 86% detected once. Specimen: CD4+ or CD8+ T cells sorted from blood, collected in a trial of the OX40 agonist ivuxolimab. These receptor sequences come from an adult with an advanced solid tumor such as melanoma, head and neck, liver or kidney cancer.

This sequence joins TRBV5-5 and TRBJ2-3; D gene uncertain. This CDR3 is built from 14 residues. Germline values: CDR1 SGHKS, CDR2 YYEKEE (reference sequence). V lost 2 bases and J lost 2, with 9 bases in between. CDR3 amino acids: CASSFLRPTDTQYF. DNA for the CDR3: TGTGCCAGCAGCTTTTTGAGACCCACAGATACGCAGTATTTT.

The chain links TRBV7-9 to TRBJ2-7; 7 nucleotides line up with TRBD2. Trimming took 5 bases from V and 5 from J; bases not matched to a gene: 6. This CDR3 has 13 residues. Germline-derived CDR1 and CDR2 are SEHNR and FQNEAQ (reference sequence). This chain's CDR3 is CASSARTSNEQYF. The CDR3 DNA is TGTGCCAGCAGCGCAAGGACTAGTAACGAGCAGTACTTC.

The chain has TRBV6-5 and TRBJ2-5, with D perhaps matching TRBD1 (6 bases). The CDR3 loop spans 13 amino acids. Trimming took 2 bases from V and 7 from J, leaving 11 bases between them. In germline, CDR1 is MNHEY, CDR2 SVGAGI. This CDR3 reads CASSYTGSGTQYF. DNA of the CDR3: TGTGCCAGCAGTTACACAGGGAGTGGGACCCAGTACTTC.

This clone was observed once. The chain has TRBV4-3 and TRBJ1-4; tentative D call: TRBD1 (6 bases). The CDR3 contains 15 residues. V lost 1 base and J 8 bases, leaving 14 bases between the germline ends. Germline V gene lookup returns CDR1 LGHNA and CDR2 YSLEER. This chain's CDR3 is CASSQGAGVAEKLFF. CDR3 bases: TGCGCCAGCAGCCAAGGGGCAGGGGTCGCGGAAAAACTGTTTTTT.

This chain links TRBV6-1 with TRBJ2-7, with D possibly called TRBD1 or TRBD2 (7 bases each). The CDR3 runs to 15 residues. Trimming pared 2 bases from V and 7 bases from J, leaving 18 bases between. Germline assignment: CDR1 MNHNS and CDR2 SASEGT. The CDR3 reads CASSEWVGQGGEQYF. The CDR3 DNA reads TGTGCCAGCAGTGAATGGGTTGGGCAGGGGGGGGAGCAGTACTTC.

The J gene is TRBJ2-7, the V gene TRBV10-2; a weak D match, TRBD1 (6 bases). V lost 6 bases, J lost 3 bases, and 9 bases lay in between. Germline-derived CDR1 and CDR2 are WSHSY and SAAADI. This CDR3 has 12 residues. The CDR3 DNA sequence: TGCGCCAGCAGAACAGGGTTCTACGAGCAGTACTTC. Amino acid sequence: CASRTGFYEQYF.

This chain links TRBV11-3 with TRBJ2-4; D is ambiguous. The CDR3 totals 12 residues. Germline CDR1 and CDR2: SGHNT and YENEEA. Trimming cost V 5 bases and J 6 bases, with 8 bases left between them. The DNA of the CDR3 is TGTGCCAGCAGCCCTAGAGCAAACATTCAGTACTTC. Residues: CASSPRANIQYF.

This clone has only a few counts. The J gene is TRBJ2-7, the V gene TRBV4-2, with 7 bases that match TRBD2. Unmatched junction bases numbered 8, after V lost 0 bases and J lost 3 bases. This CDR3 spans 16 amino acids. Germline CDR1 LGHNA, CDR2 YNFKEQ. Here the CDR3 reads CASSQEAPGGSYEQYF. CDR3 DNA sequence: TGTGCCAGCAGCCAAGAAGCTCCGGGAGGTAGCTACGAGCAGTACTTC.

Comment on this clone: In the same sample, other DNA sequences code for this CDR3. The rearrangement joins TRBV5-1 to TRBJ1-6; 7 nucleotides agree with TRBD1. The CDR3 runs 14 residues. With V trimmed by 0 bases and J by 8 bases, 2 bases remained unmatched. CDR1 and CDR2 from the germline V gene are SGHRS and YFSETQ. In nucleotides, the CDR3 is TGCGCCAGCAGCTTGGCAGGGGGGTATTCACCCCTCCACTTT. Residues: CASSLAGGYSPLHF.

J is TRBJ2-1 and V is TRBV10-3; possibly TRBD1 for D (6 bases). Germline lookup yields CDR1 ENHRY and CDR2 SYGVKD. V was trimmed by 7 bases and J by 2 bases, leaving 9 bases between them. CDR3 length equals 13 residues. The CDR3 loop reads CAITGQTYNEQFF. As DNA, the CDR3 is TGTGCCATCACCGGACAGACCTACAATGAGCAGTTCTTC.

This clone has a single count. The V and J genes are TRBV28 and TRBJ2-7, with a weak D call TRBD1 (6 bases). CDR3 size: 13 residues. Germline CDR1 and CDR2: MDHEN and SYDVKM. V was shortened by 5 bases and J by 5 bases, with 13 bases between the two germline ends. The CDR3 sequence is CASSELYRDEQYF. The CDR3 DNA reads TGTGCCAGCAGTGAGTTATACAGGGACGAGCAGTACTTC.

In this sample, this clone turned up once. The chain uses TRBV28 and TRBJ2-7; D not certain. CDR3 length: 12 amino acids. The germline CDR1 and CDR2 sequences are MDHEN and SYDVKM. Trimming removed 6 bases at V and 2 bases at J, with 8 bases between. The CDR3 is CASSPTTYEQYF. The CDR3 DNA is TGTGCCAGCAGCCCGACAACCTACGAGCAGTACTTC.

This rearrangement joins TRBV7-6 to TRBJ2-5; possible D gene TRBD1, 6 bases. Germline CDR1 reads SGHVS; CDR2 reads FNYEAQ. The CDR3 is 15 amino acids. The V end was cut by 1 base, the J end by 5 bases, with 14 bases between. CDR3 sequence (DNA): TGTGCCAGCAGCTTAGAATACGGCACAGGGGAGACCCAGTACTTC. It yields the protein CASSLEYGTGETQYF.